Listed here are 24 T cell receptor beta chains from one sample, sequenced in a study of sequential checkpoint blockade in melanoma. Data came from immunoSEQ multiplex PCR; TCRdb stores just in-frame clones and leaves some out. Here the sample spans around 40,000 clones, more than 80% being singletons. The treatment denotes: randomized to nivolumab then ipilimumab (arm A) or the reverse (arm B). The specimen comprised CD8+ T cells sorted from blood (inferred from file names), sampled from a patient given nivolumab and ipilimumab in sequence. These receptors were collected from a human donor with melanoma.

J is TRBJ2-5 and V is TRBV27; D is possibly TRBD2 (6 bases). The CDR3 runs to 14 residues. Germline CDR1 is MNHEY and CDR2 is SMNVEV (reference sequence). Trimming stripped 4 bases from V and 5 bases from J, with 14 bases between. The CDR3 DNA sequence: TGTGCCAGCAGTTCCCTAGCGCGGACGGAGACCCAGTACTTC. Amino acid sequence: CASSSLARTETQYF.

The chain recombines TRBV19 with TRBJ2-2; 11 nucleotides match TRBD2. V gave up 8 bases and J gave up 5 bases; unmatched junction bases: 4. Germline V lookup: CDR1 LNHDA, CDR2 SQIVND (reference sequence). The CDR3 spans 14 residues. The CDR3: CASGLAGGTGELFF. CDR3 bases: TGTGCCAGTGGTCTAGCGGGAGGAACCGGGGAGCTGTTTTTT.

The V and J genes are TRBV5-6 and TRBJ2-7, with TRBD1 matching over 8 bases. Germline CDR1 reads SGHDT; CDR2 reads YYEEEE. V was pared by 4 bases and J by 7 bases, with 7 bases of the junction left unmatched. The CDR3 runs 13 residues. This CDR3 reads CASSQGALREQYV. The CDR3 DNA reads TGTGCCAGCAGCCAGGGGGCTCTGAGGGAGCAGTACGTC.

In nucleotides, the CDR3 is TGTGCCAGCAGTCTCACAGGTCTGGGATATGGCTACACCTTC. It is translated as CASSLTGLGYGYTF. The rearrangement uses TRBV27 and TRBJ1-2, with D possibly TRBD1 on 5 matching bases. Germline V CDR1 and CDR2: MNHEY, SMNVEV (reference sequence). The CDR3 totals 14 residues. Deletions cut 5 bases from V and 5 bases from J, with 15 bases between.

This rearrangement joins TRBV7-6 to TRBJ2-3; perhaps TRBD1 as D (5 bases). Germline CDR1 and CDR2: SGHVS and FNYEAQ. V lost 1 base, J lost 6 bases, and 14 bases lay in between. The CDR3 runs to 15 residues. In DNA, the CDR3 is TGTGCCAGCAGCTTAGGGGGCGGAAATGTGGATACGCAGTATTTT. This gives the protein CASSLGGGNVDTQYF.

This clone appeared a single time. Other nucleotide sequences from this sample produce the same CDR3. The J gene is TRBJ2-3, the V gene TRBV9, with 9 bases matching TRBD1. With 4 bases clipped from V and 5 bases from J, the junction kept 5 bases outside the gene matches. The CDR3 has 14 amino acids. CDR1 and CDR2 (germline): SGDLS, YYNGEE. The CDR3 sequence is CASSTRTGVDTQYF. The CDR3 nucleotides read TGTGCCAGCAGCACCCGGACAGGGGTAGATACGCAGTATTTT.

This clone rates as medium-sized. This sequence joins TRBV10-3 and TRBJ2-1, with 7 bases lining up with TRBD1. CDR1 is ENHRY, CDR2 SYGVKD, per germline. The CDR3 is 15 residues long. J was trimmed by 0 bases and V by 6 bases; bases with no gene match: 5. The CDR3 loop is CAIRTGALSYNEQFF. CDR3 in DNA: TGTGCCATCAGAACAGGGGCCCTCTCCTACAATGAGCAGTTCTTC.

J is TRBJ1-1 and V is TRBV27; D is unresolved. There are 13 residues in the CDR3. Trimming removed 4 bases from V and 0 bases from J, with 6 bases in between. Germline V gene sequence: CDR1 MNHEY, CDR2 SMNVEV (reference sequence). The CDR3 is CASSYSMNTEAFF. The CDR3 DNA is TGTGCCAGCAGTTATTCCATGAACACTGAAGCTTTCTTT.

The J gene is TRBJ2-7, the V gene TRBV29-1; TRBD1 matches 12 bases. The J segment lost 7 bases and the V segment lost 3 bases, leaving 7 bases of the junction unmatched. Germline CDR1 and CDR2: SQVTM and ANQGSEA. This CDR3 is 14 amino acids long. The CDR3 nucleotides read TGCAGCGTTGATTCGGGACAGGGGGCTGGTGAGCAGTACTTC. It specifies CSVDSGQGAGEQYF.

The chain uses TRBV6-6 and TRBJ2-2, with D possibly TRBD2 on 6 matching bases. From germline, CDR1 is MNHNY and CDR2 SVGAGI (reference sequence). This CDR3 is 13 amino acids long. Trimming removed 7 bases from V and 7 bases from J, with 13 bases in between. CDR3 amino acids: CASKVTEGGELFF. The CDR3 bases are TGTGCCAGCAAAGTTACGGAGGGCGGGGAGCTGTTTTTT.

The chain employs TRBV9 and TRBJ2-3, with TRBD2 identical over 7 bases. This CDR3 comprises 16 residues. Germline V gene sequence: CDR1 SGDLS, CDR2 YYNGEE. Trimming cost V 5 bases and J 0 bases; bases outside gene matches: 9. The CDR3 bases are TGTGCCAGCAGAGGCGGGGAGGGTTATAGCACAGATACGCAGTATTTT. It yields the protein CASRGGEGYSTDTQYF.

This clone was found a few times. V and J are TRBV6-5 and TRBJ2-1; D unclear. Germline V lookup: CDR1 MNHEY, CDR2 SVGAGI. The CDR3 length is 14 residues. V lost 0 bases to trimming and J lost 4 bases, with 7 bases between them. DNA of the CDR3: TGTGCCAGCAGTTACTCCTTCAGGTACAATGAGCAGTTCTTC. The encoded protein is CASSYSFRYNEQFF.

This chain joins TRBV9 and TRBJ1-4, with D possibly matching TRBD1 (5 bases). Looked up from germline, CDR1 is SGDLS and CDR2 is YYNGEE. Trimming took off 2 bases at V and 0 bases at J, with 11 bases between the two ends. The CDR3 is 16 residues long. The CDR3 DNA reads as TGTGCCAGCAGCGTGGAGGGGTTTGCAACTAATGAAAAACTGTTTTTT. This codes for CASSVEGFATNEKLFF. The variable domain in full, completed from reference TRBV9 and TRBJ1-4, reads DSGVTQTPKHLITATGQRVTLRCSPRSGDLSVYWYQQSLDQGLQFLIQYYNGEERAKGNILERFSAQQFPDLHSELNLSSLELGDSALYFCASSVEGFATNEKLFFGSGTQLSVL.

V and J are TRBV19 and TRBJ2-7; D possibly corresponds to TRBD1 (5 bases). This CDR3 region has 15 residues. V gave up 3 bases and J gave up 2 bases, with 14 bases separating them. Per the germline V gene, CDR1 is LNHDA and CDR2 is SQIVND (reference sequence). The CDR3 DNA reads TGTGCCAGTAGTATGTCCACAGGACCTACCTACGAGCAGTACGTC. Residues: CASSMSTGPTYEQYV.

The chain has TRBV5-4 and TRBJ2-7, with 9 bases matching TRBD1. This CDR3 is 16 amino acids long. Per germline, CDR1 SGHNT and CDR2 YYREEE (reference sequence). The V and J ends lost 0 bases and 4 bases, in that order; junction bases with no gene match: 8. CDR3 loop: CASSLAPGQGVYEQYV. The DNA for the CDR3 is TGTGCCAGCAGCTTGGCCCCGGGACAGGGTGTGTACGAGCAGTACGTC.

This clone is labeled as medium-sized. The CDR3 loop is CASSSWDNPNYGYTF. The CDR3 DNA follows: TGTGCCAGCAGCTCCTGGGACAATCCTAACTATGGCTACACCTTC. This chain joins TRBV7-9 and TRBJ1-2; a weak D match, TRBD1 (6 bases). CDR1 is SEHNR and CDR2 is FQNEAQ in the germline V gene (reference sequence). V lost 4 bases and J 0 bases, leaving 12 bases between the germline ends. The CDR3 is 15 amino acids. Full variable domain (missing parts from reference TRBV7-9 and TRBJ1-2): DTGVSQNPRHKITKRGQNVTFRCDPISEHNRLYWYRQTLGQGPEFLTYFQNEAQLEKSRLLSDRFSAERPKGSFSTLEIQRTEQGDSAMYLCASSSWDNPNYGYTFGSGTRLTVV.

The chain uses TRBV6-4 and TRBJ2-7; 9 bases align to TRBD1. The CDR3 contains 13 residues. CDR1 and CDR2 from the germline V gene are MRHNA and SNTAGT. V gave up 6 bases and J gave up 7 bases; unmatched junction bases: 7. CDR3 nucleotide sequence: TGTGCCAGCAGCCCCGGACAGGGGCGGGAGCAGTACTTC. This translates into CASSPGQGREQYF.

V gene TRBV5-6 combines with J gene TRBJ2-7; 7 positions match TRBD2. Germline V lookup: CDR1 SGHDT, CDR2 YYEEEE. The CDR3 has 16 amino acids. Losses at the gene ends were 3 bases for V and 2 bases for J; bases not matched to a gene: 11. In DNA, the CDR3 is TGTGCCAGCAGCTCTCCGGGGTGGCGGGGGACCTACGAGCAGTACTTC. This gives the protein CASSSPGWRGTYEQYF.

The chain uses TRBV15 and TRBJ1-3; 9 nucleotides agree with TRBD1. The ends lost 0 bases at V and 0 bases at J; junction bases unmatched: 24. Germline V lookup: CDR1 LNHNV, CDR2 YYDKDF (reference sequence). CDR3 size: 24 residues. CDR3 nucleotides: TGTGCCACCAGCAGAGACTTTAGCCAAGTCGATTCGACAGGGGGTTCCCTCTCTGGAAACACCATATATTTT. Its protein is CATSRDFSQVDSTGGSLSGNTIYF. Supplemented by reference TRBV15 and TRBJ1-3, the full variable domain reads DAMVIQNPRYQVTQFGKPVTLSCSQTLNHNVMYWYQQKSSQAPKLLFHYYDKDFNNEADTPDNFQSRRPNTSFCFLDIRSPGLGDTAMYLCATSRDFSQVDSTGGSLSGNTIYFGEGSWLTVV.

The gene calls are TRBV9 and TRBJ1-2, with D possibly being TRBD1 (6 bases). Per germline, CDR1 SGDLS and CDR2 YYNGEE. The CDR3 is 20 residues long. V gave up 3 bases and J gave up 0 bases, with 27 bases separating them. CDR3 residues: CASSASRPMGQDRANYGYTF. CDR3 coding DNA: TGTGCCAGCAGCGCTTCTCGACCGATGGGACAAGACAGAGCTAACTATGGCTACACCTTC.

The DNA for the CDR3 is TGCGCCAGCAGCCCCGGCGGGGCTAGCGGGGCGGAGACCCAGTACTTC. Translated: CASSPGGASGAETQYF. V is TRBV4-1 and J is TRBJ2-5, with TRBD2 identical over 9 bases. The CDR3 has 16 amino acids. Trimming removed 4 bases from V and 5 bases from J; junction bases left unmatched: 11. CDR1 is MGHRA and CDR2 is YSYEKL in the germline V gene.

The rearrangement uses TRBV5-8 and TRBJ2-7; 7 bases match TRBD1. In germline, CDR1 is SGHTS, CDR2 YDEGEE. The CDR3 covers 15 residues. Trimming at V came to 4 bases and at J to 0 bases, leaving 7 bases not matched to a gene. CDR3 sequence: CASSTTGRSSYEQYF. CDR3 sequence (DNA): TGTGCCAGCAGCACGACAGGGCGGAGCTCCTACGAGCAGTACTTC.

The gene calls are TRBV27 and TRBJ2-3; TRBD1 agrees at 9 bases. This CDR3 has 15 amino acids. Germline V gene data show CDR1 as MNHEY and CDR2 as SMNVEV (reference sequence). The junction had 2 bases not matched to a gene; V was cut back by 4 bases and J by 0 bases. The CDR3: CASSWGQGSTDTQYF. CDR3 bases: TGTGCCAGCAGTTGGGGACAGGGTAGCACAGATACGCAGTATTTT.

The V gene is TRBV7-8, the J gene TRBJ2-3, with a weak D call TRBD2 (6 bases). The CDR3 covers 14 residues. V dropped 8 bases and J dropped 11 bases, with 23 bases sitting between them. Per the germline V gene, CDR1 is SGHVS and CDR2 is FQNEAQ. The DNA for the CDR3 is TGTGCCAGCCCCCCCGGGGGATCCCCACCTAAGCAGTATTTT. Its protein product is CASPPGGSPPKQYF.